This is a list of T cell receptor beta chains from one sample in a study of vaccination and CD4 T cells after COVID-19. Using its own MiXCR run on the PCR reads, TCRdb lists one record per CDR3 protein. The sample has 12,000 or so distinct CDR3 sequences, around 27% seen once. The antigens these receptors bind are not known. The sample consisted of CD4+ T cells from blood, cultured in vitro, taken before SARS-CoV-2 vaccination. These receptors were obtained from a human donor who received a COVID-19 vaccine. Each CDR3 is given with its conserved first and last residue. Clone sizes are given selectively: once, few, many, or a class where the clone is expanded.

clone_size	j_call	v_call	cdr3_aa
few	TRBJ2-6	TRBV6-1	CASREGGAGANVLTF
few	TRBJ2-7	TRBV29-1	CSVEVRQGAAYEQYF
few	TRBJ1-1	TRBV24-1	CATNGVGIVAEAFF
NA	TRBJ2-5	TRBV7-9	CASSLVPGRQETQYF
NA	TRBJ1-2	TRBV18	CASSPPGQGTGYTF
few	TRBJ1-2	TRBV4-2	CASSRPGQEIEGYTF
few	TRBJ2-3	TRBV2	CASSPSGVVTDTQYF
medium-sized	TRBJ1-1	TRBV2	CASRYRGGDTEAFF
few	TRBJ1-3	TRBV12-3/TRBV12-4	CASSPGYSGNTIYF
NA	TRBJ2-1	TRBV7-2	CASSLGAGSSGGGQFF
NA	TRBJ1-5	TRBV24-1	CATSRLGECVNQPQHF
NA	TRBJ1-6	TRBV6-1	CASSEDPGGTADPPLHF
few	TRBJ2-5	TRBV11-2	CASSLARTGAHIETQYF
NA	TRBJ2-7	TRBV6-1	CASTRGRYYEQYF
NA	TRBJ2-2	TRBV2	CASSPRGTSSNTGELFF
few	TRBJ1-6	TRBV2	CASSGQANSPLHF
few	TRBJ2-7	TRBV2	CASNRDFSSYEQYF